This T cell receptor (beta chain) derives from a study of Ad26.COV2.S vaccination and SARS-CoV-2 variants (dated by TCRdb to the early 2020s). Background for the entire study: Vaccine-arm donors came from COV1001, a multicentre, randomized, double-blind, placebo-controlled phase I-IIa trial of Ad26.COV2.S in healthy adults. TCRbeta repertoire sequencing served as the tool for gauging how specific and how broad the SARS-CoV-2-reactive T cell receptors were following Ad26.COV2.S vaccination. Dosing of Ad26.COV2.S was intramuscular, at either 5x10^10 or 1x10^11 viral particles, delivered as one shot or as two shots spaced 56 days apart. The TCR-sequenced set comprised approximately 30 samples: around 20 Ad26.COV2.S vaccine recipients, 5 placebo recipients and 8 SARS-CoV-2 convalescent individuals. Participants in the trial were split at random into five groups of five each, receiving low-dose or high-dose Ad26.COV2.S once or twice, or else placebo on both occasions. Investigators did not know the trial group allocation while performing experiments and assessing outcomes. Overall study results and their limits: Compared with placebo recipients, Ad26.COV2.S recipients showed higher spike-specific TCR breadth (P = 0.0014). Substantial breadth of spike-specific CD8+ and CD4+ T cell responses was reported after vaccination. The study lacked the statistical power to compare responses across vaccine doses or regimens. It was noted by the authors that total T cell responses may have been underestimated by the TCR breadth and depth analyses. Comparable non-spike TCR breadth was observed between vaccine and placebo recipients, consistent with only spike being contained in the vaccine.

What this sample's treatment or condition label stands for: about 20 received Ad26.COV2.S at low or high dose, single or two shots; 5 received placebo; per-sample allocation not given. Repertoires of vaccine and placebo recipients were sequenced from samples taken on day 63 after the first injection. Between 29 July and 7 August 2020, Cohort 1b enrolled about 27 adults aged 18-55 years at one site in Boston, USA. As a vaccine, Ad26.COV2.S was a replication-incompetent adenovirus type 26 vector that expressed a prefusion-stabilized SARS-CoV-2 spike protein derived from the original Wuhan strain. This clone is a singleton in its sample. The antigen it binds to is not known. No much larger clone exists at a distance of one base, and base qualities are not known. From a lookup of the germline V gene, CDR1 and CDR2 are SGHTA and FQGTGA. The V and J ends are trimmed by 5 bases and 11 bases, leaving 15 bases between them. The CDR3 has 12 amino acids, counting the end cysteine and phenylalanine. The kept DNA is CDR3 alone, 36 bases in frame from the first base.

The immunoSEQ Assay was the method used to sequence TCRbeta CDR3 regions. After extraction, genomic DNA underwent amplification by bias-controlled multiplex PCR, followed by high-throughput sequencing. The study's own analysis went as follows. Collapsing and filtering of sequences were performed to quantify the absolute abundance of each unique TCRbeta CDR3 region. Usable DNA was measured by amplifying reference genes present in all nucleated cells, and TCRbeta template counts were normalized to that usable DNA to estimate T cell fraction. Repertoire TCRs were annotated as SARS-CoV-2-specific when V gene, CDR3 amino acid sequence and J gene were exactly matched to a known reactive TCR set. The reference SARS-CoV-2 TCR set was obtained from MIRA and was filtered for enrichment in COVID-19-positive ImmuneCODE repertoires, whereby public or cross-reactive TCRs were removed. Using the MIRA antigens, annotated TCRs were further analysed by specific ORF or by position within an ORF. Depth was the summed frequency of annotated unique rearrangements, while breadth was defined as annotated unique rearrangements over total unique productive rearrangements. TCR breadth was compared between groups using two-sided Wilcoxon rank-sum tests. The immuneACCESS repertoire file appears here via TCRdb, limited to in-frame rearrangements. These files lack a portion of the clones; in checked studies, under half of the deficit traces to unresolved V genes, and the cause of the others is not known. That table furnishes V, J and clone size, whereas the DNA furnished D and trimming. The sample table records around 300,000 clones; about 88% of these occur just once. The ten largest clones add up to about 10% of the sample.

The sequence joins TRBV7-3 to TRBJ1-1, with no confidently assigned D gene. The sample consisted of peripheral blood, taken in a trial of Ad26.COV2.S vaccine versus placebo. The TCR comes from a person aged 18-65 years who received the Ad26.COV2.S COVID-19 vaccine or a placebo. The sequence in DNA is TGTGCCAGCAGCGAAGACCGAGGGAGGGCTTTCTTT. It codes for CASSEDRGRAFF.